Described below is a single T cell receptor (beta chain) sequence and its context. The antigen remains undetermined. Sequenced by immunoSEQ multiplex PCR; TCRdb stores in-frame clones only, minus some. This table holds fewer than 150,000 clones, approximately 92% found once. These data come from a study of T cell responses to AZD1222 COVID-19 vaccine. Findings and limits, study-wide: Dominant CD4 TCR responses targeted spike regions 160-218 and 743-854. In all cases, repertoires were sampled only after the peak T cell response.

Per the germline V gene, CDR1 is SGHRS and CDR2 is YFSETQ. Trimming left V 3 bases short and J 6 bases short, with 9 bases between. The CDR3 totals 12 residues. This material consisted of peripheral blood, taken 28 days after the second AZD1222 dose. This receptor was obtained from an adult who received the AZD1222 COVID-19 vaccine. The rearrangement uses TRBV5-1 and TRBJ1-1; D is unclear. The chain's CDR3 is CASSSEPSEAFF. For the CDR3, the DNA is TGCGCCAGCAGCTCGGAGCCTTCTGAAGCTTTCTTT.